The rows below give T cell receptor beta chains drawn from one sample of a study of cytomegalovirus exposure and HLA in healthy donors. Assay used: immunoSEQ multiplex PCR; TCRdb lists only in-frame clones, some missing. This sample's table reports some 28,000 clones. The specimen sequenced was PBMCs. The receptors originated from a man aged 25-45 years in good health and CMV-seronegative. CDR3s include the opening cysteine and the closing phenylalanine or tryptophan. The D gene is left open where the match is weak.

d_gene,v_gene,j_gene,CDR3aa,CDR3nt
.,TRBV25-1,TRBJ2-1,CASSEDFTTRNEQFF,TGTGCCAGCAGTGAGGACTTTACCACCCGGAATGAGCAGTTCTTC
TRBD2,TRBV7-8,TRBJ2-3,CASSPRGASGSSDTQYF,TGTGCCAGCAGCCCTCGTGGGGCTAGCGGGAGTTCAGATACGCAGTATTTT
TRBD2,TRBV6-6,TRBJ2-1,CASSSLGGYNEQFF,TGTGCCAGCAGTTCCCTCGGGGGGTACAATGAGCAGTTCTTC
.,TRBV5-1,TRBJ1-1,CASSFGVNGEAFF,TGCGCCAGCAGCTTCGGAGTCAACGGTGAAGCTTTCTTT
.,TRBV5-6,TRBJ2-7,CASSLVPGRLGFEQYF,TGTGCCAGCAGCTTGGTCCCTGGCAGGTTGGGTTTCGAGCAGTACTTC
.,TRBV6-1,TRBJ2-3,CASSSTGNTQYF,TGTGCCAGCAGTAGCACAGGGAATACGCAGTATTTT
TRBD1,TRBV2,TRBJ1-4,CASKGGTGDEKLFF,TGTGCCAGCAAGGGGGGGACAGGGGACGAAAAACTGTTTTTT
TRBD2,TRBV5-1,TRBJ2-1,CASSLSGLAGGRGSGEQFF,TGCGCCAGCAGCTTGTCGGGACTAGCGGGAGGGCGAGGGAGCGGTGAGCAGTTCTTC
.,TRBV10-1,TRBJ2-4,CASTYRGSGVVDIQYF,TGCGCCAGCACCTATAGAGGATCAGGGGTAGTGGACATTCAGTACTTC
.,TRBV4-2,TRBJ1-4,CASSQNRASQEKLFF,TGTGCCAGCAGCCAAAACAGGGCCTCCCAGGAAAAACTGTTTTTT
TRBD2,TRBV7-9,TRBJ2-7,CASSFTPMTSGKSYEQYF,TGTGCCAGCAGCTTTACCCCTATGACTAGCGGGAAGTCCTACGAGCAGTACTTC
TRBD2,TRBV10-3,TRBJ2-7,CAISEYSSAGEFYEQYF,TGTGCCATCAGTGAGTACTCATCGGCGGGGGAGTTCTACGAGCAGTACTTC
.,TRBV7-2,TRBJ1-6,CASSPQQGHNSPLHF,TGTGCCAGCAGCCCTCAGCAGGGGCATAATTCACCCCTCCACTTT
TRBD1,TRBV15,TRBJ1-5,CATSRDIRDRVGQPQHF,TGTGCCACCAGCAGAGATATACGAGACAGGGTCGGTCAGCCCCAGCATTTT
TRBD1,TRBV9,TRBJ2-5,CASSAGTGEETQYF,TGTGCCAGCAGCGCGGGGACAGGGGAGGAGACCCAGTACTTC
TRBD1,TRBV28,TRBJ2-7,CASSSRDRGYEQYF,TGTGCCAGCAGTAGTAGGGACAGGGGCTACGAGCAGTACTTC
TRBD1,TRBV9,TRBJ2-4,CASSVGQGYTKNIQYF,TGTGCCAGCAGCGTAGGACAGGGGTACACCAAAAACATTCAGTACTTC
.,TRBV4-1,TRBJ2-7,CASSQDWTASYEQYF,TGCGCCAGCAGCCAAGACTGGACAGCCTCCTACGAGCAGTACTTC
.,TRBV10-2,TRBJ1-1,CASSAGRMSEAFF,TGCGCCAGCAGTGCGGGAAGAATGTCTGAAGCTTTCTTT
TRBD2,TRBV6-6,TRBJ2-7,CASNLGWGGVHEQYF,TGTGCCAGCAACCTGGGGTGGGGAGGGGTCCACGAGCAGTACTTC
TRBD1,TRBV6-1,TRBJ1-2,CALSDRVGYTF,TGTGCCCTTAGTGACAGGGTCGGCTACACCTTC
TRBD1,TRBV4-3,TRBJ1-2,CASSQAGTEQVYGYTF,TGCGCCAGCAGCCAAGCGGGGACAGAACAGGTCTATGGCTACACCTTC
TRBD1,TRBV6-5,TRBJ1-4,CASSYDDRGLGEKLFF,TGTGCCAGCAGTTACGATGACAGGGGGCTCGGAGAAAAACTGTTTTTT
.,TRBV19,TRBJ2-7,CASSGHPDGYEQYF,TGTGCCAGTAGCGGACACCCCGACGGCTACGAGCAGTACTTC
TRBD2,TRBV27,TRBJ2-7,CASKLSGASGTYEQYF,TGTGCCAGCAAATTATCGGGGGCTAGCGGGACCTACGAGCAGTACTTC
.,TRBV20-1,TRBJ2-3,CSAAADTQYF,TGCAGTGCTGCAGCGGATACGCAGTATTTT
.,TRBV6-6,TRBJ1-1,CASSQPGGFGAFF,TGTGCCAGCAGTCAACCGGGAGGATTTGGAGCTTTCTTT
TRBD1,TRBV28,TRBJ1-5,CASSSGQGGQPQHF,TGTGCCAGCAGTTCGGGACAGGGCGGACAGCCCCAGCATTTT
.,TRBV27,TRBJ1-1,CASSFDGSQRAFF,TGTGCCAGCAGTTTCGATGGGAGCCAGAGAGCTTTCTTT
.,TRBV2,TRBJ2-3,CASKRPPKDGRDSRDTQYF,TGTGCCAGCAAGCGACCCCCGAAGGACGGCCGGGACTCCCGAGATACGCAGTATTTT
.,TRBV4-2,TRBJ2-7,CASSQVVGQTYEQYF,TGTGCCAGCAGCCAAGTTGTAGGACAGACCTACGAGCAGTACTTC
.,TRBV11-3,TRBJ1-1,CASSLDGENTEAFF,TGTGCCAGCAGCTTAGACGGTGAGAACACTGAAGCTTTCTTT
.,TRBV6-6,TRBJ2-5,CASSQAEEGTQYF,TGTGCCAGCAGTCAGGCGGAGGAGGGGACCCAGTACTTC
.,TRBV10-3,TRBJ2-3,CAISDHGGTGTDTQYF,TGTGCCATCAGTGATCATGGGGGCACGGGCACAGATACGCAGTATTTT
.,TRBV11-1,TRBJ2-7,CASSITGYEQYF,TGTGCCAGCAGCATTACCGGTTACGAGCAGTACTTC
.,TRBV12-5,TRBJ1-5,CASGSVPGGYNNQPQHF,TGTGCTAGTGGTTCCGTACCGGGGGGCTACAACAATCAGCCCCAGCATTTT
.,TRBV7-9,TRBJ1-2,CASLERENYGYTF,TGTGCCAGCCTCGAGCGGGAAAACTATGGCTACACCTTC
TRBD1,TRBV5-5,TRBJ2-5,CASSLGGTGYQETQYF,TGTGCCAGCAGCTTGGGGGGGACAGGGTACCAAGAGACCCAGTACTTC
TRBD2,TRBV7-6,TRBJ2-5,CASSSLIPGLAGKETQYF,TGTGCCAGCAGCTCTCTAATCCCGGGACTAGCGGGGAAAGAGACCCAGTACTTC